Here is one TCR beta chain with its context. Its antigen is unknown. The CDR3 has 14 amino acids. Germline V CDR1 and CDR2: SEHNR, FQNEAQ (reference sequence). Trimming shortened V by 4 bases and J by 4 bases, and 12 bases separated the two germline ends. The sample originates from a study of T cell responses to AZD1222 COVID-19 vaccine. The study's findings and limits: Reportedly, close to half of spike-specific TCRs are directed against unmutated variant regions. Following two doses of AZD1222, Spike-specific TCR breadth and depth rose. Across spike, vaccine-associated CD4 TCRs were found, dominant at 160-218 and 743-854.

This table comes from immunoSEQ multiplex PCR, and its TCRdb copy is limited to in-frame clones, with some not included. Of roughly 150,000 clones listed, more than 85% are singletons. Analyses pooled second doses at about 4 or about 12 weeks. The TCR was taken from an adult who received the AZD1222 COVID-19 vaccine. The material was peripheral blood, obtained 28 days after the second AZD1222 dose. V gene TRBV7-9 combines with J gene TRBJ2-3; D is perhaps TRBD1 (6 bases). This CDR3 reads CASSSQGRADTQYF. The DNA for the CDR3 is TGTGCCAGCAGCTCACAGGGAAGGGCAGATACGCAGTATTTT.